Listed below are T cell receptor beta chains from one sample, sequenced in a study of shared clonotypes between healthy human individuals. Clones were read by immunoSEQ multiplex PCR, and TCRdb kept only the in-frame ones, dropping some. There are about 700,000 clones in the sample; around 67% occur only once, and more than 1.5% lies in the top ten. Material: memory CD4+ T cells sorted from blood. These receptors originate from a woman younger than 45 in good health. Both conserved end residues are part of each CDR3. D genes are given only for firm matches. Some rows have no size entry. The others give once, few or many, or a class for an expanded clone.

TRBV27	TRBJ2-5	NA	NA	TGTGCCACCCAATCCCGTATCCAAGAGACCCAGTACTTC	CATQSRIQETQYF
TRBV11-2	TRBJ2-7	NA	NA	TGTGCCAGCAGCTTAGATACAGCAGTGCTCGAGCAGTACTTC	CASSLDTAVLEQYF
TRBV28	TRBJ2-3	NA	once	TGTGCCAGCACCTTGGGATTTGGTACGCAGTATTTT	CASTLGFGTQYF
TRBV7-9	TRBJ2-7	TRBD1	many	TGTGCCAGCAGATTACAGGGGGACTCCTACGAGCAGTACTTC	CASRLQGDSYEQYF
TRBV7-2	TRBJ1-5	TRBD1	NA	TGTGCCAGCAGCAGGGAGACAGGGGGCTTTCAGCCCCAGCATTTT	CASSRETGGFQPQHF
TRBV2	TRBJ2-7	TRBD2	NA	TGTGCCAGCAGTGAAGCGCTTCGGGGTAGCGGGCCCGCAGGCTCCTACGAGCAGTACTTC	CASSEALRGSGPAGSYEQYF
TRBV19	TRBJ2-7	TRBD1	once	TGTGCCAGTAGTATGGCACCGACAGGGGCCAGCGAGCAGTACTTC	CASSMAPTGASEQYF
TRBV5-1	TRBJ2-7	TRBD1	NA	TGCGCCAGCAGCTTGGGGGACAGGGACTTTTTAAACGAGCAGTACTTC	CASSLGDRDFLNEQYF
TRBV11-1	TRBJ2-3	NA	few	TGTGCCAGCAGGACTCAGGATACGCAGTATTTT	CASRTQDTQYF
TRBV30	TRBJ2-7	TRBD2	NA	TGTGCCTGGAGTGAAGGGGCTAGCGGGAGTTCCGAGCAGTACTTC	CAWSEGASGSSEQYF
TRBV7-2	TRBJ2-5	NA	NA	TGTGCCAGCAGCTTATTGGCAAAAGAGACCCAGTACTTC	CASSLLAKETQYF
TRBV15	TRBJ2-5	TRBD2	few	TGTGCCACCGCAAATAGCGGGAGGGTCCAAGAGACCCAGTACTTC	CATANSGRVQETQYF
TRBV28	TRBJ1-2	NA	NA	TGTGCCAGCACCTCAAGGACTTTGCATGGCTACACCTTC	CASTSRTLHGYTF
TRBV27	TRBJ2-7	NA	NA	TGTGCCAGCACTTCCGTGACCTACGAGCAGTACTTC	CASTSVTYEQYF
TRBV2	TRBJ2-7	NA	NA	TGTGCCAGCCGTGGGGTCGCCGGGAAAGTTTACGAGCAGTACTTC	CASRGVAGKVYEQYF
TRBV20-1	TRBJ2-1	NA	NA	TGCAGTGCTTTAGGGAATGAGCAGTTCTTC	CSALGNEQFF
TRBV5-1	TRBJ2-1	NA	once	TGCGCCAGCAGCTTGCCTGGACAGTACAATGAGCAGTTCTTC	CASSLPGQYNEQFF
TRBV7-9	TRBJ1-1	NA	NA	TGTGCCAGCAGCTTAGCAGGGTTCAACACTGAAGCTTTCTTT	CASSLAGFNTEAFF
TRBV6-5	TRBJ1-2	TRBD1	NA	TGTGCCAGCAGTGCAGGGGACAGCGGCTATGGCTACACCTTC	CASSAGDSGYGYTF
TRBV20-1	TRBJ2-1	TRBD2	few	TGCAGTGCGGGGGGACTAGTTGAGCAGTTCTTC	CSAGGLVEQFF
TRBV7-9	TRBJ1-1	TRBD1	NA	TGTGCCAGCAGCCAGGGGGAGATGAACACTGAAGCTTTCTTT	CASSQGEMNTEAFF
TRBV5-1	TRBJ1-2	TRBD1	NA	TGCGCCAGCAGCTTGGAGGGGGCAGTTGACTATGGCTACACCTTC	CASSLEGAVDYGYTF
TRBV28	TRBJ2-3	NA	once	TGTGCCAGCAGCCCCCGGGGGAGCACAGATACGCAGTATTTT	CASSPRGSTDTQYF
TRBV2	TRBJ2-7	TRBD2	NA	TGTGCCAGCAGTGAGACGGGAGGAGGGGCGGGGGAGCAGTACTTC	CASSETGGGAGEQYF
TRBV6-6	TRBJ1-1	NA	NA	TGTGCCACCCTTTACGGCCAGCCGAACACTGAAGCTTTCTTT	CATLYGQPNTEAFF
TRBV6-5	TRBJ1-4	TRBD1	NA	TGTGCCAGCAGTACCAGACAGGGGAGGAATGAAAAACTGTTTTTT	CASSTRQGRNEKLFF
TRBV19	TRBJ1-3	NA	NA	TGTGCCAGTAGTAGCGGAGCGGGGGCGTCTGGAAACACCATATATTTT	CASSSGAGASGNTIYF
TRBV27	TRBJ1-3	NA	NA	TGTGCCAGCCGGCGCAGGGGAGCGGGAAACACCATATATTTT	CASRRRGAGNTIYF
TRBV6-6	TRBJ1-1	NA	NA	TGTGCCAGCAGTCGCCGGAACACTGAAGCTTTCTTT	CASSRRNTEAFF
TRBV18	TRBJ1-5	NA	NA	TGTGCCAGCTCCACAGGGAGCAATCAGCCCCAGCATTTT	CASSTGSNQPQHF
TRBV30	TRBJ2-3	TRBD2	NA	TGTGCCTGGAGGGGAATTAGCGGGAGGTCAGATACGCAGTATTTT	CAWRGISGRSDTQYF
TRBV6-1	TRBJ1-3	NA	NA	TGTGCCAGCAGTGAAGTTTGGTGGGGCCTCTCTGGAAACACCATATATTTT	CASSEVWWGLSGNTIYF
TRBV10-3	TRBJ2-7	NA	NA	TGTGCCATCAGTGAAGAACAACCCTACGAGCAGTACTTC	CAISEEQPYEQYF
TRBV18	TRBJ1-5	NA	NA	TGTGCCAGCTCACCAGGATCTGGGTATCAGCCCCAGCATTTT	CASSPGSGYQPQHF
TRBV7-3	TRBJ2-3	NA	NA	TGTGCCAGCAGCTCAGGGGGGGCAGATACGCAGTATTTT	CASSSGGADTQYF
TRBV2	TRBJ1-2	NA	NA	TGTGCCAGCAGTTCGAACTATGGCTACACCTTC	CASSSNYGYTF
TRBV29-1	TRBJ2-3	NA	few	TGCAGCGTCCTGACAGTCTTCGGCACAGATACGCAGTATTTT	CSVLTVFGTDTQYF
TRBV6-6	TRBJ1-2	NA	NA	TGTGCCAGCAGTTACTCGGCAGGGGACTATGGCTACACCTTC	CASSYSAGDYGYTF
TRBV25-1	TRBJ1-1	NA	few	TGTGCCAGCGAGGCGTCCCGGAACACTGAAGCTTTCTTT	CASEASRNTEAFF
TRBV7-9	TRBJ2-1	TRBD2	NA	TGTGCCAGCAGCGAAAGACTAGCGTCAGACCACAATGAGCAGTTCTTC	CASSERLASDHNEQFF
TRBV6-5	TRBJ1-2	NA	few	TGTGCCAGCGGCAATGGGTACTATGGCTACACCTTC	CASGNGYYGYTF
TRBV29-1	TRBJ1-1	NA	NA	TGCAGCGTTGTTACTCGACGGGATGAAGCTTTCTTT	CSVVTRRDEAFF
TRBV11-3	TRBJ2-1	NA	NA	TGTGCCAGCAGCTTAGCCGGAACCTCCTACAATGAGCAGTTCTTC	CASSLAGTSYNEQFF
TRBV2	TRBJ2-7	TRBD2	NA	TGTGCCAGCAGGAGGGCTAGCGGGTCCTACGAGCAGTACTTC	CASRRASGSYEQYF
TRBV29-1	TRBJ2-1	TRBD2	NA	TGCAGCGTCGGGACCACGGCGGGAGGCCCCTACAATGAGCAGTTCTTC	CSVGTTAGGPYNEQFF
TRBV6-6	TRBJ1-5	NA	few	TGTGCCAGCAGTTTCCCAGGCGGTAATCAGCCCCAGCATTTT	CASSFPGGNQPQHF
TRBV6-1	TRBJ1-4	NA	NA	TGTGCCAGCAGTGAGGGCGGCGAAAATGAAAAACTGTTTTTT	CASSEGGENEKLFF
TRBV19	TRBJ1-2	NA	few	TGTGCCAGTACCAAAAAGGACAGTCCTAACTATGGCTACACCTTC	CASTKKDSPNYGYTF
TRBV5-1	TRBJ2-5	TRBD2	many	TGCGCCAGCAGCCCTGGGAGGGAGCAAGAGACCCAGTACTTC	CASSPGREQETQYF
TRBV11-2	TRBJ2-5	NA	few	TGTGCCAGCAGCTTAGGTAGCGGCGGGGTTACCCAGTACTTC	CASSLGSGGVTQYF
TRBV5-4	TRBJ2-3	NA	few	TGTGCCAGCAGCTCATTGGGCGGGGCTAGCAGATACACAGATACGCAGTATTTT	CASSSLGGASRYTDTQYF
TRBV29-1	TRBJ2-3	NA	NA	TGCAGCGTTGAAGGTCCCACCAGAAGCACAGATACGCAGTATTTT	CSVEGPTRSTDTQYF
TRBV15	TRBJ2-1	TRBD2	NA	TGTGCCACCAGCAGAGATTATTTAAGACTAGCCGACGAGTACAATGAGCAGTTCTTC	CATSRDYLRLADEYNEQFF
TRBV6-1	TRBJ2-7	TRBD1	NA	TGTGCCAGCAGCTCGACAGGGGGCGCCTACGAGCAGTACTTC	CASSSTGGAYEQYF
TRBV7-7	TRBJ2-1	NA	few	TGTGCCAGCAGCTCCCAGGGAGTGAATGAGCAGTTCTTC	CASSSQGVNEQFF
TRBV9	TRBJ1-1	NA	NA	TGTGCCAGCAGCGTAGCGGGTAGGGCGGACGACGCTGAAGCTTTCTTT	CASSVAGRADDAEAFF
TRBV5-1	TRBJ2-2	TRBD2	few	TGCGCCAGCAGCTCCGGCTTACTAGCGGGAGGGCCGGGGACCGGGGAGCTGTTTTTT	CASSSGLLAGGPGTGELFF
TRBV19	TRBJ2-6	NA	few	TGTGCCAGTAGTATGGTCTCTGGGGCCAACGTCCTGACTTTC	CASSMVSGANVLTF
TRBV5-1	TRBJ2-5	NA	NA	TGCGCCAGCAGCTTCAGGACTGGGCAAGAGACCCAGTACTTC	CASSFRTGQETQYF
TRBV4-1	TRBJ2-6	NA	few	TGCGCCAGCAGCCAAAATTGGGTATCCTCTGGGGCCAACGTCCTGACTTTC	CASSQNWVSSGANVLTF